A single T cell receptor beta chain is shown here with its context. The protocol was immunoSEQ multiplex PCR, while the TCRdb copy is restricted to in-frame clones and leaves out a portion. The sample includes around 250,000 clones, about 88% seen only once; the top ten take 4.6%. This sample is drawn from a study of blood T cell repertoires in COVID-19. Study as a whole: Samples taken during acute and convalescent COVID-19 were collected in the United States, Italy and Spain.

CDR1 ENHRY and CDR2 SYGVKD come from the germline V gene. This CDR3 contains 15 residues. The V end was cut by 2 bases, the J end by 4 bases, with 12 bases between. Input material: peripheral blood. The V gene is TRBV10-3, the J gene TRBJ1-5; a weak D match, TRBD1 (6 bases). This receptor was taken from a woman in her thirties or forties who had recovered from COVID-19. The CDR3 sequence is CAISERTDPNQPQHF. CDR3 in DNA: TGTGCCATCAGTGAGAGGACAGATCCGAATCAGCCCCAGCATTTT.